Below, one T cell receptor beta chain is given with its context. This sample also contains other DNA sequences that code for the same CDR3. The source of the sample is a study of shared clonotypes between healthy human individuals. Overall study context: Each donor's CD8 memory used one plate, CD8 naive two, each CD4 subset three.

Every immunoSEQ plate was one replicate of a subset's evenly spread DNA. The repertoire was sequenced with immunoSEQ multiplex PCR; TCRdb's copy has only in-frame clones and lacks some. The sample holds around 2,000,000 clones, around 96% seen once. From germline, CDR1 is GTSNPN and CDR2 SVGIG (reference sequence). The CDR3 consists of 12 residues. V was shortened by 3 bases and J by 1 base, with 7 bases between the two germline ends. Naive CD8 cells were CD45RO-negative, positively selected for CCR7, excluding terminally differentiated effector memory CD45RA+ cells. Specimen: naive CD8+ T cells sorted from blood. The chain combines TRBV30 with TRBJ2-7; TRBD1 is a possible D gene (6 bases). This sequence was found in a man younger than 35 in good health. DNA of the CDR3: TGTGCCTGGAGGGACAGTTCCTACGAGCAGTACTTC. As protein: CAWRDSSYEQYF.